This TCR beta chain was captured in a study of blood T cell repertoires in COVID-19. The V and J ends lost 1 base and 3 bases, in that order; junction bases with no gene match: 1. This CDR3 comprises 15 residues. CDR1 is SGHTA, CDR2 FQGTGA, per germline. Measured with immunoSEQ multiplex PCR; TCRdb has only the in-frame clones, and not every one. This repertoire shows about 190,000 clones, approximately 85% found once; its top ten account for 4.9%. The chain couples TRBV7-3 to TRBJ2-1; 9 positions match TRBD2. Sequences were obtained from peripheral blood. The sequence came from a woman at least 80 years old with acute or convalescent COVID-19. The CDR3 region has the DNA TGTGCCAGCAGCTTAATGACTAGCGGCTACAATGAGCAGTTCTTC. The encoded protein is CASSLMTSGYNEQFF.